The next 31 T cell receptor beta chains were all read from a single sample in a study of post-analysis software for immune sequencing data. Included in the TCR beta cDNA libraries were unique molecular identifiers. TCRdb analysed the PCR reads with MiXCR anew, one entry per CDR3 protein. The sample consists of approximately 460,000 distinct CDR3 sequences, approximately 45% of them appearing once. Study-wide points: When patients were compared with controls, a handful of TRBV segments were more frequent, TRBV5-6, TRBV5-1 and TRBV20-1 among them.

These TCRs' antigens remain unknown. The material sequenced was blood. Receptors originate from a girl aged 5-17 years with multiple sclerosis.

The CDR3 DNA is TGTGCCAGCAGCCCACACTTGGACCCCTCGGGGGAGCAGTTCTTC. It specifies CASSPHLDPSGEQFF. This chain connects TRBV11-2 to TRBJ2-1, with a possible D match to TRBD2 (5 bases). From germline, CDR1 is SGHAT and CDR2 FQNNGV. The CDR3 totals 15 residues. With 5 bases removed from V and 10 bases from J, the gap between germline ends came to 21 bases.

This chain links TRBV20-1 with TRBJ2-3; D is uncertain. Germline V CDR1 and CDR2: DFQATT, SNEGSKA (reference sequence). This CDR3 has 13 residues. Trimming stripped 6 bases from V and 1 base from J, with 11 bases between. The DNA for the CDR3 is TGCAGTGCAACTTCGACTGGCACAGATACGCAGTATTTT. Translated: CSATSTGTDTQYF.

The chain recombines TRBV5-1 with TRBJ2-3; 7 positions agree with TRBD2. After removal of 5 bases from V and 4 bases from J, the junction contained 7 bases not matched to a gene. Germline loops: CDR1 SGHRS, CDR2 YFSETQ. CDR3 length: 14 residues. The CDR3 region has the DNA TGCGCCAGCAGGGAAGCGGGATTGTCAGATACGCAGTATTTT. Encoded protein: CASREAGLSDTQYF.

The V gene is TRBV2, the J gene TRBJ2-1; no clear D gene. Germline assignment: CDR1 SNHLY and CDR2 FYNNEI. Trimming removed 7 bases at V and 0 bases at J, with 10 bases between. CDR3 length: 14 amino acids. In DNA form, the CDR3 reads TGTGCCAGCACGGACGGAAGCTCCTACAATGAGCAGTTCTTC. Its protein product is CASTDGSSYNEQFF.

For this clonotype: At one end the junction does not follow the germline gene, possibly because of a read error. The chain carries TRBV20-1 and TRBJ2-1, with a possible D match to TRBD2 (5 bases). The germline gives CDR1 DFQATT, CDR2 SNEGSKA (reference sequence). CDR3 length equals 11 residues. CDR3 in amino acids: CSATGDNEQFF. The CDR3 DNA follows: TGCAGCGCTACCGGGGACAATGAGCAGTTCTTC.

A few counts support this clonotype. The rearrangement joins TRBV6-6 to TRBJ2-1; 11 positions agree with TRBD2. Per germline, CDR1 MNHNY and CDR2 SVGAGI (reference sequence). The CDR3 loop spans 16 amino acids. The J segment lost 3 bases and the V segment lost 7 bases, leaving 8 bases of the junction unmatched. The CDR3 reads CASMPKTSGVYNEQFF. CDR3 DNA sequence: TGTGCCAGCATGCCCAAGACTAGCGGGGTCTACAATGAGCAGTTCTTC.

This chain links TRBV28 with TRBJ2-2; 10 nucleotides line up with TRBD1. The CDR3 is 17 residues long. CDR1 is MDHEN and CDR2 is SYDVKM in the germline V gene. The J segment lost 3 bases and the V segment lost 6 bases, leaving 10 bases of the junction unmatched. As DNA, the CDR3 is TGTGCCAGCAGCGCCAGACAGGGGGCCGGTGACACCGGGGAGCTGTTTTTT. Translation gives CASSARQGAGDTGELFF.

This clonotype was observed a handful of times. The rearrangement links TRBV20-1 to TRBJ2-4; 9 nucleotides agree with TRBD1. CDR1 and CDR2 (germline): DFQATT, SNEGSKA (reference sequence). Trimming at V came to 7 bases and at J to 5 bases, leaving 6 bases not matched to a gene. The CDR3 contains 13 residues. The CDR3 sequence is CSGDRVSQNIQYF. The DNA of the CDR3 is TGCAGTGGGGACAGGGTTAGCCAAAACATTCAGTACTTC.

With respect to this clonotype: One end of the junction is discordant with germline, which a read error may explain. The chain couples TRBV12-3 or TRBV12-4 to TRBJ2-7; TRBD2 matches at 10 bases. The CDR3 is made up of 14 amino acids. CDR3 region: CASRTSGTPYGQYF. The CDR3 nucleotides are TGTGCCAGCAGAACTAGCGGGACCCCCTACGGGCAGTACTTC.

Comments on this clonotype: The germline gene is not matched at one end of the junction; a read error may be the cause. The rearrangement joins TRBV5-1 to TRBJ1-2; TRBD1 matches at 7 bases. The CDR3 covers 14 residues. From germline, CDR1 is SGHRS and CDR2 YFSETQ. The CDR3 DNA reads as TGCGCCGGCAGCTCCTTTACAGGGGTGGCTGGCTACACCTTC. This gives the protein CAGSSFTGVAGYTF.

J is TRBJ2-7 and V is TRBV20-1, with D tentatively TRBD1 (6 bases). The length of the CDR3 is 13 residues. CDR1 is DFQATT and CDR2 is SNEGSKA in the germline V gene (reference sequence). Trimming removed 2 bases at V and 1 base at J, with 9 bases between. This CDR3 reads CSARKDSSYEQYF. The CDR3 DNA reads as TGCAGTGCTAGAAAGGACAGTTCCTACGAGCAGTACTTC.

As for this clonotype: The germline gene is not matched at one end of the junction; a read error may be the cause. V gene TRBV15 combines with J gene TRBJ2-1, with 9 bases that match TRBD2. Germline V gene data show CDR1 as LNHNV and CDR2 as YYDKDF (reference sequence). The CDR3 covers 16 residues. The CDR3 reads CATSRDSGGGYNGQFF. The CDR3 nucleotides are TGTGCCACCAGCAGGGATAGCGGGGGAGGTTACAATGGGCAGTTCTTC.

This clonotype was counted once. This chain connects TRBV7-2 to TRBJ2-1, with TRBD2 matching over 8 bases. CDR3 length: 15 residues. Germline CDR1 reads SGHTA; CDR2 reads FQGNSA. Trimming removed 5 bases from V and 4 bases from J; junction bases left unmatched: 7. The CDR3 here is CASSRTGGGYNEQFF. The CDR3 coding sequence is TGTGCCAGCAGCCGGACGGGGGGGGGTTACAATGAGCAGTTCTTC.

This clonotype turned up a few times. V is TRBV30 and J is TRBJ2-1; 12 bases map to TRBD1. Germline V lookup: CDR1 GTSNPN, CDR2 SVGIG (reference sequence). The CDR3 is 14 amino acids. V lost 2 bases, J lost 8 bases, and 4 bases stayed unmatched. The CDR3 coding sequence is TGTGCCTGGAGTTCGGGACAGGGGGCCTATGAGCAGTTCTTC. Its translation: CAWSSGQGAYEQFF.

This clonotype was counted a few times. The chain couples TRBV12-3 or TRBV12-4 to TRBJ2-7; D gene ambiguous. The CDR3 has 15 amino acids. V lost 7 bases and J lost 0, with 16 bases in between. The CDR3 DNA reads as TGTGCCAGCACCGACGAGATTGGACCCTCCTACGAGCAGTACTTC. Its protein product is CASTDEIGPSYEQYF.

CDR3 residues: CASSYLAGTVDSYEQYF. The CDR3 DNA is TGTGCCAGCAGTTACTTGGCCGGGACAGTCGACTCCTACGAGCAGTACTTC. The V call is TRBV6-5, the J call TRBJ2-7; the match to TRBD1 covers 7 bases. V lost 1 base to trimming and J lost 0 bases; unmatched junction nucleotides: 9. The CDR3 consists of 17 residues. The V gene's germline CDR1 is MNHEY and CDR2 SVGAGI.

The rearrangement links TRBV20-1 to TRBJ2-5; 7 bases align to TRBD1. The V gene end was trimmed by 6 bases and the J gene end by 4 bases; junction bases not matched to a gene: 14. CDR1 DFQATT and CDR2 SNEGSKA come from the germline V gene (reference sequence). The length of the CDR3 is 15 residues. CDR3 protein: CSAETGTEVSETQYF. CDR3 in DNA: TGCAGTGCCGAAACCGGGACAGAGGTGTCAGAGACCCAGTACTTC.

This clonotype came up a few times. V gene TRBV20-1 combines with J gene TRBJ2-7; 7 bases are shared with TRBD1. Germline V gene data show CDR1 as DFQATT and CDR2 as SNEGSKA (reference sequence). This CDR3 region has 13 residues. Trimming at V came to 7 bases and at J to 1 base, leaving 7 bases not matched to a gene. CDR3 DNA sequence: TGCAGTGGAAAGGGGGCCCCATCCTACGAGCAGTACTTC. Translation gives CSGKGAPSYEQYF.

The chain joins TRBV20-1 to TRBJ2-7, with TRBD2 matching 10 bases. Looked up from germline, CDR1 is DFQATT and CDR2 is SNEGSKA (reference sequence). The trim removed 2 bases at V and 3 bases at J, leaving 7 bases unmatched. This CDR3 spans 15 amino acids. CDR3 DNA sequence: TGCAGTGCTAGACCCCCCGGGACTAGCGTCTACGAGCAGTACTTC. Translated, it gives CSARPPGTSVYEQYF.

This clonotype was observed a few times. V is TRBV6-2 or TRBV6-3 and J is TRBJ2-7; perhaps TRBD1 as D (6 bases). The CDR3 spans 13 residues. V shed 6 bases and J shed 7 bases, with 16 bases lying between them. Germline CDR1 and CDR2: MNHEY and SVGEGT. The CDR3 nucleotides are TGTGCCAGCAGCCACGACAGGACGGGGGAGCAGTACTTC. This gives the protein CASSHDRTGEQYF.

This clonotype was counted between two and nine times. CDR3 loop: CASSQDGQGSNQPQHF. The DNA for the CDR3 is TGCGCCAGCAGCCAAGATGGGCAGGGGAGCAATCAGCCCCAGCATTTT. This sequence joins TRBV4-1 and TRBJ1-5; D may be TRBD1 (6 bases). Trimming pared 0 bases from V and 1 base from J, leaving 10 bases between. The CDR3 is made up of 16 amino acids. Germline CDR1 MGHRA, CDR2 YSYEKL.

Details on this clonotype: The junction and the germline gene differ at one end; a read error may be behind it. The chain employs TRBV24-1 and TRBJ2-1; tentative D call: TRBD1 (6 bases). CDR3 length: 17 residues. Germline loops: CDR1 KGHDR, CDR2 SFDVKD. The CDR3 loop reads CATSGLVGRGWNERQFF. CDR3 bases: TGTGCCACCAGTGGTTTGGTGGGTAGGGGGTGGAATGAGCGGCAGTTCTTC.

This clonotype was seen a handful of times. This rearrangement joins TRBV4-1 to TRBJ2-1; D not certain. CDR3 size: 15 residues. The germline V gene has CDR1 MGHRA and CDR2 YSYEKL. V was clipped by 1 base and J by 4 bases, with 11 bases between them. The CDR3 reads CASSQVPADYNEQFF. The CDR3 bases are TGCGCCAGCAGCCAAGTGCCAGCAGATTACAATGAGCAGTTCTTC.

The chain links TRBV20-1 to TRBJ1-1, with a possible D match to TRBD1 (5 bases). The germline gives CDR1 DFQATT, CDR2 SNEGSKA (reference sequence). Trimming removed 6 bases from V and 4 bases from J, with 12 bases in between. This CDR3 region has 12 residues. The CDR3 region is CSAPDIGTEAFF. CDR3 DNA: TGCAGTGCCCCGGACATTGGCACTGAAGCTTTCTTT.

The V call is TRBV20-1, the J call TRBJ2-5; perhaps TRBD2 as D (6 bases). Trimming left V 2 bases short and J 5 bases short, with 12 bases between. Germline lookup yields CDR1 DFQATT and CDR2 SNEGSKA (reference sequence). The CDR3 loop spans 13 amino acids. The CDR3 DNA follows: TGCAGTGCTAGAAGGCCCGGAGGGGAGACCCAGTACTTC. It is translated as CSARRPGGETQYF.

In this sample, this clonotype turned up a few times. The V call is TRBV6-6, the J call TRBJ2-7, with D possibly being TRBD1 (5 bases). V dropped 2 bases and J dropped 0 bases, with 14 bases sitting between them. The germline V gene has CDR1 MNHNY and CDR2 SVGAGI (reference sequence). CDR3 length equals 16 residues. The CDR3 bases are TGTGCCAGCAGTTACGCGATACGTCAGGGCTCCTACGAGCAGTACTTC. Its protein is CASSYAIRQGSYEQYF.

V gene TRBV20-1 combines with J gene TRBJ2-4; D not resolved. Germline V lookup: CDR1 DFQATT, CDR2 SNEGSKA (reference sequence). This CDR3 has 18 residues. Deletions cut 0 bases from V and 1 base from J, with 19 bases between. The CDR3 loop is CSARENRGRIAAKNIQYF. The CDR3 region has the DNA TGCAGTGCTAGAGAAAACAGAGGAAGGATCGCGGCCAAAAACATTCAGTACTTC.

The chain links TRBV6-6 to TRBJ1-4, with TRBD1 identical over 9 bases. The CDR3 consists of 14 residues. J gave up 8 bases and V 6 bases, and 7 bases lay outside the gene matches. Germline CDR1 MNHNY, CDR2 SVGAGI (reference sequence). In DNA, the CDR3 is TGTGCCAGCAGCTATCACAGGGGGCTCGAAAAACTGTTTTTT. Encoded protein: CASSYHRGLEKLFF.

The genes are TRBV7-9 and TRBJ2-1; 14 bases are a match to TRBD2. V trimming: 5 bases; J trimming: 4 bases; junction bases outside the gene matches: 7. The CDR3 is 17 residues long. Germline CDR1 SEHNR, CDR2 FQNEAQ (reference sequence). CDR3 coding DNA: TGTGCCAGCAGCCCGGGGACTAGCGGGAGCCAATACAATGAGCAGTTCTTC. Encoded protein: CASSPGTSGSQYNEQFF.

The chain has TRBV5-1 and TRBJ1-1; 9 bases agree with TRBD1. The V gene end was trimmed by 7 bases and the J gene end by 3 bases; junction bases not matched to a gene: 1. CDR1 and CDR2 from the germline V gene are SGHRS and YFSETQ. The CDR3 totals 12 residues. CDR3 region: CASWTGDTEAFF. Written as DNA, the CDR3 is TGCGCCAGCTGGACAGGGGACACTGAAGCTTTCTTT. Full variable domain (rest looked up from reference TRBV5-1 and TRBJ1-1): KAGVTQTPRYLIKTRGQQVTLSCSPISGHRSVSWYQQTPGQGLQFLFEYFSETQRNKGNFPGRFSGRQFSNSRSEMNVSTLELGDSALYLCASWTGDTEAFFGQGTRLTVV.

This chain connects TRBV20-1 to TRBJ2-3; 7 nucleotides align to TRBD2. Germline-derived CDR1 and CDR2 are DFQATT and SNEGSKA (reference sequence). Trimming at V came to 3 bases and at J to 3 bases, leaving 6 bases not matched to a gene. The CDR3 loop spans 14 amino acids. CDR3 loop: CSASSREKTDTQYF. As DNA, the CDR3 is TGCAGTGCTAGTTCGCGGGAGAAGACAGATACGCAGTATTTT.